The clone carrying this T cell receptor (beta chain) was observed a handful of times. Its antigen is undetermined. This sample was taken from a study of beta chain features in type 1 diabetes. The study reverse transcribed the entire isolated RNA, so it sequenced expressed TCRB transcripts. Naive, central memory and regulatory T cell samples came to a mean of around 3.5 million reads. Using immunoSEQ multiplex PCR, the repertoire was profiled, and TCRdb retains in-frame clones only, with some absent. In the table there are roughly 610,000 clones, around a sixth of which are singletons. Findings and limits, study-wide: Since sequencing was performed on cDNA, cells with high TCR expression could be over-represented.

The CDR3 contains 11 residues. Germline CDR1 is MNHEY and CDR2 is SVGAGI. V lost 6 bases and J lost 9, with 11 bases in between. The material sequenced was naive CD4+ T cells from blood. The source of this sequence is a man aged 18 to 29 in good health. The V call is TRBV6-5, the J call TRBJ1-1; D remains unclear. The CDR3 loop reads CASSYGLQAFF. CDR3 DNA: TGTGCCAGCAGCTATGGCCTACAAGCTTTCTTT.